These T cell receptor beta chains were read from a single sample in a study of Ad26.COV2.S vaccination and SARS-CoV-2 variants. Sequencing used immunoSEQ multiplex PCR; TCRdb keeps in-frame clones, though not all of them. The sample carries approximately 400,000 clones, around 82% recorded once. Here the sequenced sample was peripheral blood, taken in a trial of Ad26.COV2.S vaccine versus placebo. The receptors come from a person aged 18 to 65 who received the Ad26.COV2.S COVID-19 vaccine or a placebo. CDR3s include the opening cysteine and the closing phenylalanine or tryptophan. A D gene is named only where the DNA matches it firmly. Size is omitted from some rows. Given values are once, few, many or a class for expanded clones.

NA | TRBD2 | TRBJ2-1 | TRBV19 | TGTGCCAGTAGTATCCCTAGCGGAGCCTACAATGAGCAGTTCTTC | CASSIPSGAYNEQFF
NA | NA | TRBJ1-2 | TRBV6-5 | TGTGCCAGCAGTCGCGGGACGAACTATGGCTACACCTTC | CASSRGTNYGYTF
NA | NA | TRBJ2-1 | TRBV4-1 | TGCGCCAGCAGCCGGGCCCCGAGCTCCTACAATGAGCAGTTCTTC | CASSRAPSSYNEQFF
once | NA | TRBJ1-3 | TRBV24-1 | TGTGCCACCCATGGCAGGGGCGGAGGGCTCTCTGGAAACACCATATATTTT | CATHGRGGGLSGNTIYF
NA | NA | TRBJ1-1 | TRBV25-1 | TGTGCCAGCCAAGAGGGCCCTCGGGGCACTGAAGCTTTCTTT | CASQEGPRGTEAFF
NA | TRBD2 | TRBJ2-3 | TRBV6-5 | TGTGCCAGCAGTCCCCAGCGGGGGGGCGTAGATACGCAGTATTTT | CASSPQRGGVDTQYF
NA | NA | TRBJ1-2 | TRBV24-1 | TGTGCCACATCCGGGACACCACTTCATGGCTACACCTTC | CATSGTPLHGYTF
few | NA | TRBJ1-2 | TRBV19 | TGTGCCAGTAGTCCCCGAGCGTCTGACTATGGCTACACCTTC | CASSPRASDYGYTF
NA | NA | TRBJ1-1 | TRBV7-9 | TGTGCCAGCAGCTCACAGGGCGGGACAGAAGCTTTCTTT | CASSSQGGTEAFF
NA | TRBD1 | TRBJ2-4 | TRBV4-2 | TGTGCCAGCAGCCAAGATATGTACAGGGGGAACATTCAGTACTTC | CASSQDMYRGNIQYF
NA | TRBD1 | TRBJ2-7 | TRBV7-2 | TGTGCCAGCAGCTCATACAGGGGGAGGACCTACGAGCAGTACTTC | CASSSYRGRTYEQYF
NA | NA | TRBJ2-1 | TRBV7-5 | TGTGCCAGAAGCCTAGACCCACTTCCAGGGGGGGAGAATGAGCAGTTCTTC | CARSLDPLPGGENEQFF
once | TRBD2 | TRBJ2-4 | TRBV5-6 | TGTGCCAGCAGCCGCCCCGGGGAGGGGTGGGACATTCAGTACTTC | CASSRPGEGWDIQYF